This entry lists 23 T cell receptor beta chains sequenced from one sample in a study of T cell responses to AZD1222 COVID-19 vaccine. Sequencing used immunoSEQ multiplex PCR; TCRdb keeps in-frame clones, though not all of them. The sample yields some 140,000 clones, approximately 95% seen once. Source: peripheral blood, taken 28 days after the second AZD1222 dose. All receptors derive from an adult who received the AZD1222 COVID-19 vaccine.

The rearrangement links TRBV4-1 to TRBJ1-5, with a possible D match to TRBD1 (5 bases). This CDR3 is 18 amino acids long. Looked up from germline, CDR1 is MGHRA and CDR2 is YSYEKL. V lost 0 bases and J lost 0, with 15 bases in between. The CDR3 spells CASSQEVRQLHSNQPQHF. The CDR3 region has the DNA TGCGCCAGCAGCCAAGAAGTGAGACAGCTACATAGCAATCAGCCCCAGCATTTT.

This chain uses TRBV19 with TRBJ1-1, with 10 positions matching TRBD1. This CDR3 spans 20 amino acids. Germline CDR1 LNHDA, CDR2 SQIVND (reference sequence). The trim removed 1 base at V and 3 bases at J, leaving 17 bases unmatched. The CDR3: CASSIGQGAMGRTSDTEAFF. In DNA form, the CDR3 reads TGTGCCAGTAGTATAGGACAGGGGGCTATGGGAAGGACGTCGGACACTGAAGCTTTCTTT.

V usage is TRBV5-1 and J usage is TRBJ2-2, with 9 bases lining up with TRBD1. With 4 bases clipped from V and 0 bases from J, the junction kept 4 bases outside the gene matches. Germline V gene data show CDR1 as SGHRS and CDR2 as YFSETQ. CDR3 length: 16 amino acids. Written as DNA, the CDR3 is TGCGCCAGCAGCCGGACAGGGGACACGAACACCGGGGAGCTGTTTTTT. It is translated as CASSRTGDTNTGELFF.

V and J are TRBV4-1 and TRBJ2-1; 8 bases map to TRBD1. Losses at the gene ends were 3 bases for V and 6 bases for J; bases not matched to a gene: 7. The CDR3 sequence is 15 residues long. The germline CDR1 and CDR2 sequences are MGHRA and YSYEKL. DNA for the CDR3: TGCGCCAGCAGCCAGCCCGGGACAGGTGTCAATGAGCAGTTCTTC. Protein product: CASSQPGTGVNEQFF.

V and J are TRBV5-4 and TRBJ1-4, with 9 bases lining up with TRBD1. CDR3 length equals 14 residues. Germline V CDR1 and CDR2: SGHNT, YYREEE (reference sequence). With 2 bases clipped from V and 8 bases from J, the junction kept 4 bases outside the gene matches. This chain's CDR3 is CASSLQGAQEKLFF. The CDR3 nucleotides are TGTGCCAGCAGCTTACAGGGGGCGCAGGAAAAACTGTTTTTT.

V and J are TRBV4-2 and TRBJ1-1, with a possible D match to TRBD1 (6 bases). The germline CDR1 and CDR2 sequences are LGHNA and YNFKEQ. Trimming removed 2 bases from V and 5 bases from J, with 12 bases in between. This CDR3 spans 14 amino acids. The CDR3 here is CASSQSERGTEAFF. CDR3 in DNA: TGTGCCAGCAGCCAAAGTGAGAGGGGGACTGAAGCTTTCTTT.

V and J are TRBV5-3 and TRBJ1-5; 11 nucleotides agree with TRBD1. TRBV5-3 is treated as an ORF (open reading frame) with a function not yet certain. V lost 4 bases to trimming and J lost 6 bases; unmatched junction nucleotides: 9. This CDR3 region has 16 residues. CDR3 sequence (DNA): TGTGCCAGAAGCGCGAACCCCGGGACAGGGGGTCAGCCCCAGCATTTT. It encodes CARSANPGTGGQPQHF.

This clone was picked up a small number of times. The V and J genes are TRBV19 and TRBJ1-1; weak D call: TRBD1 (6 bases). The germline gives CDR1 LNHDA, CDR2 SQIVND (reference sequence). This CDR3 is built from 14 residues. V was cut by 2 bases and J by 2 bases, with 9 bases left in between. The DNA for the CDR3 is TGTGCCAGTAGTATATGGGGGGGCAACACTGAAGCTTTCTTT. It is translated as CASSIWGGNTEAFF.

The chain joins TRBV2 to TRBJ1-3; weak D call: TRBD1 (5 bases). CDR1 SNHLY and CDR2 FYNNEI come from the germline V gene. Trimming removed 3 bases at V and 4 bases at J, with 10 bases between. The CDR3 contains 14 residues. CDR3 region: CASSEEAGGNTIYF. CDR3 in DNA: TGTGCCAGCAGTGAGGAGGCAGGGGGAAACACCATATATTTT.

V usage is TRBV7-2 and J usage is TRBJ2-3, with 9 bases fitting TRBD1. Germline CDR1 SGHTA, CDR2 FQGNSA. CDR3 length: 17 amino acids. V was pared by 2 bases and J by 4 bases, with 10 bases of the junction left unmatched. DNA for the CDR3: TGTGCCAGCAGCTTATGGTCCGGGACAGGGACAGCAGATACGCAGTATTTT. Protein sequence: CASSLWSGTGTADTQYF.

The rearrangement uses TRBV4-1 and TRBJ2-4; D possibly matches TRBD1 or TRBD2 (6 bases each). This CDR3 is built from 19 residues. Germline V gene lookup returns CDR1 MGHRA and CDR2 YSYEKL. V lost 1 base and J 1 base, leaving 20 bases between the germline ends. This CDR3 is CASSQVGGPTGPAKNIQYF. CDR3 bases: TGCGCCAGCAGCCAAGTTGGGGGGCCGACAGGTCCCGCCAAAAACATTCAGTACTTC.

The chain is built from TRBV6-5 and TRBJ1-1; no clear D. V lost 9 bases and J lost 4, with 15 bases in between. This CDR3 has 13 amino acids. CDR1 and CDR2 (germline): MNHEY, SVGAGI. The CDR3 DNA sequence: TGTGCCAGTCGGGCCGGCCTGGGCACTGAAGCTTTCTTT. Translating gives CASRAGLGTEAFF.

As to this clone: At one boundary the junction diverges from the germline segment, which might be a read error. The rearrangement joins TRBV4-1 to TRBJ2-7; D is unclear. CDR1 MGHRA and CDR2 YSYEKL come from the germline V gene. The CDR3 runs 15 residues. The CDR3 sequence: CASRQARQSFYEQYF. The CDR3 DNA follows: TGCGCCAGCAGACAAGCCAGGCAGTCTTTCTACGAGCAGTACTTC.

V usage is TRBV12-3 or TRBV12-4 and J usage is TRBJ2-7; tentative D call: TRBD1 (5 bases). This CDR3 comprises 13 residues. V gave up 6 bases and J gave up 1 base, with 10 bases separating them. In DNA, the CDR3 is TGTGCCAGCAGCAAGACAGTTTCCTACGAGCAGTACTTC. It is translated as CASSKTVSYEQYF.

The V call is TRBV7-8, the J call TRBJ1-5; perhaps TRBD1 as D (5 bases). Germline values: CDR1 SGHVS, CDR2 FQNEAQ. CDR3 size: 13 residues. V was clipped by 4 bases and J by 4 bases, with 8 bases between them. Here the CDR3 reads CASSYGGNQPQHF. The CDR3 DNA reads TGTGCCAGCAGCTACGGGGGGAATCAGCCCCAGCATTTT.

The rearrangement links TRBV2 to TRBJ2-1; D possibly corresponds to TRBD2 (7 bases). Per germline, CDR1 SNHLY and CDR2 FYNNEI. CDR3 length: 15 amino acids. Trimming left V 4 bases short and J 7 bases short, with 17 bases between. CDR3 region: CASSVYGGPRNEQFF. The CDR3, as DNA: TGTGCCAGCAGTGTATACGGGGGGCCGAGGAATGAGCAGTTCTTC.

This rearrangement joins TRBV7-9 to TRBJ1-1; D gene uncertain. The CDR3 covers 13 residues. CDR1 and CDR2 from the germline V gene are SEHNR and FQNEAQ (reference sequence). V dropped 1 base and J dropped 1 base, with 4 bases sitting between them. The CDR3 DNA is TGTGCCAGCAGCTTAGAGTCGAACACTGAAGCTTTCTTT. This gives the protein CASSLESNTEAFF.

The chain is built from TRBV18 and TRBJ1-2, with D uncertain. This CDR3 has 12 amino acids. V lost 2 bases and J lost 6, with 7 bases in between. Germline V lookup: CDR1 KGHSH, CDR2 LQKENI. CDR3 nucleotides: TGTGCCAGCTCACCAGTGGACGATGGCTACACCTTC. Protein: CASSPVDDGYTF.

The chain carries TRBV19 and TRBJ1-1; D is uncertain. V lost 3 bases and J lost 8, with 13 bases in between. CDR1 is LNHDA, CDR2 SQIVND, per germline (reference sequence). The CDR3 is made up of 13 amino acids. The CDR3 DNA is TGTGCCAGTAGTATGGGTGTTTTCGGCGAAGCTTTCTTT. Amino acids: CASSMGVFGEAFF. Full variable domain (outside the CDR3, taken from reference TRBV19 and TRBJ1-1): DGGITQSPKYLFRKEGQNVTLSCEQNLNHDAMYWYRQDPGQGLRLIYYSQIVNDFQKGDIAEGYSVSREKKESFPLTVTSAQKNPTAFYLCASSMGVFGEAFFGQGTRLTVV.

V is TRBV7-9 and J is TRBJ1-2, with 11 positions matching TRBD1. CDR1 and CDR2 (germline): SEHNR, FQNEAQ (reference sequence). Trimming removed 3 bases from V and 7 bases from J; junction bases left unmatched: 4. This CDR3 is 14 amino acids long. CDR3 region: CASSLGQGVGGYTF. The CDR3 bases are TGTGCCAGCAGCTTGGGACAGGGGGTAGGTGGCTACACCTTC.

The V call is TRBV6-1, the J call TRBJ1-1; D is ambiguous. Trimming removed 1 base from V and 4 bases from J, with 13 bases in between. Germline assignment: CDR1 MNHNS and CDR2 SASEGT. The CDR3 covers 15 residues. CDR3 amino acids: CASSEGPGGVTEAFF. DNA for the CDR3: TGTGCCAGCAGTGAAGGGCCCGGTGGAGTCACTGAAGCTTTCTTT.

This clone has only one observation. The chain has TRBV9 and TRBJ2-3; the match to TRBD2 covers 11 bases. V lost 0 bases and J lost 0; bases outside the gene matches: 9. The CDR3 has 19 residues. Germline CDR1 SGDLS, CDR2 YYNGEE. CDR3 region: CASSVGLAGGPSSTDTQYF. CDR3 bases: TGTGCCAGCAGCGTAGGTCTAGCGGGGGGCCCTTCTAGCACAGATACGCAGTATTTT.

The chain uses TRBV7-9 and TRBJ1-6; D is unclear. CDR3 size: 14 residues. V lost 1 base and J 4 bases, leaving 5 bases between the germline ends. CDR1 is SEHNR and CDR2 is FQNEAQ in the germline V gene (reference sequence). Here the CDR3 DNA reads TGTGCCAGCAGCTTAGAACAGTATAATTCACCCCTCCACTTT. This gives the protein CASSLEQYNSPLHF.